Listed below are T cell receptor beta chains from one sample, sequenced in a study of blood T cell repertoires in COVID-19. Profiled with immunoSEQ multiplex PCR; TCRdb holds only in-frame clones, not every one. The profile shows about 400,000 clones, roughly 86% of them singletons. Sequenced: PBMCs or T cells enriched from blood (not recorded which). All receptors derive from a woman in her thirties or forties with acute COVID-19. CDR3s include the opening cysteine and the closing phenylalanine or tryptophan. A D gene is named only where the DNA matches it firmly. Clone size is stated in some rows and not others, as once, few, many or a class when expanded.

D	V	size	J	DNA	CDR3
.	TRBV11-2	.	TRBJ1-1	TGTGCCAGCAGCTCGATACAGGGAAGGACTGAAGCTTTCTTT	CASSSIQGRTEAFF
TRBD1	TRBV6-1	.	TRBJ1-6	TGTGCCAGCAGTGAGGACCGGACAGGGGGGCTGTCACCCCTCCACTTT	CASSEDRTGGLSPLHF
.	TRBV28	.	TRBJ1-5	TGTGCCAGCAGTACGGAAAGGGGGTACCAGCCCCAGCATTTT	CASSTERGYQPQHF
.	TRBV29-1	.	TRBJ1-1	TGCAGCGCCGAATTCATTACCCCCGGGAACACTGAAGCTTTCTTT	CSAEFITPGNTEAFF
.	TRBV10-1	.	TRBJ1-2	TGCGCCAGCACACGGGGGGCTGCTCCCTATGGCTACACCTTC	CASTRGAAPYGYTF
TRBD1	TRBV4-1	.	TRBJ1-5	TGCGCCAGCAGCCAAGACCCGGGGGACAGGTCTTATAGCAATCAGCCCCAGCATTTT	CASSQDPGDRSYSNQPQHF
TRBD1	TRBV19	.	TRBJ1-2	TGTGCCAGTAGTACAGGGGGCGAACGGCGCTATGGCTACACCTTC	CASSTGGERRYGYTF
.	TRBV19	.	TRBJ2-5	TGTGCCAGTAGTTGGGGGGGGCGAGTAGAGACCCAGTACTTC	CASSWGGRVETQYF
TRBD1	TRBV5-1	.	TRBJ2-7	TGCGCCAGCAGTACTCAGGGGGATGCCTACGAGCAGTACTTC	CASSTQGDAYEQYF
.	TRBV24-1	.	TRBJ2-3	TGTGCCACCAGTGACTCCCACAGGGCAGATACGCAGTATTTT	CATSDSHRADTQYF
TRBD1	TRBV5-4	.	TRBJ2-5	TGTGCCAGCAGCACCGGGACAGGGGGCAGGGAGACCCAGTACTTC	CASSTGTGGRETQYF
TRBD1	TRBV5-1	.	TRBJ2-2	TGCGCCAGCAGCCCTCGACGGGACAGTACAAACACCGGGGAGCTGTTTTTT	CASSPRRDSTNTGELFF
TRBD1	TRBV14	.	TRBJ2-1	TGTGCCAGCAGCCTCCGGCAGGGGGTATACAATGAGCAGTTCTTC	CASSLRQGVYNEQFF
.	TRBV9	.	TRBJ1-2	TGTGCCAGCAGCCAAAGGGAGGCAGGGAGGTATGGCTACACCTTC	CASSQREAGRYGYTF
TRBD1	TRBV7-6	.	TRBJ1-1	TGTGCCAGCAGCCAGACAGGGAGGCCCACTGAAGCTTTCTTT	CASSQTGRPTEAFF
TRBD1	TRBV19	.	TRBJ1-4	TGTGCCAGTAGTCCCACCAACAGGGGTTCCAATGAAAAACTGTTTTTT	CASSPTNRGSNEKLFF
TRBD2	TRBV7-2	.	TRBJ2-1	TGTGCCAGCAGCGGTGGGACTAGCGGTTACAATGAGCAGTTCTTC	CASSGGTSGYNEQFF
.	TRBV3-1/TRBV3-2	once	TRBJ1-5	TGTGCCAGCAGCCAAACCGGACGGGGTCAGCCCCAGCATTTT	CASSQTGRGQPQHF
.	TRBV27	.	TRBJ1-6	TGTGCCAGCAGCGAGGGAGGTTCACCCCTCCACTTT	CASSEGGSPLHF
.	TRBV5-6	.	TRBJ1-2	TGTGCCAGCAGCTTGTCGGCGGGGTCGGAGGGCTATGGCTACACCTTC	CASSLSAGSEGYGYTF
TRBD1	TRBV7-2	.	TRBJ2-1	TGTGCCAGCAGCTTAAACAGGGGGAGTAGGTTGAATGAGCAGTTCTTC	CASSLNRGSRLNEQFF
TRBD1	TRBV9	.	TRBJ2-7	TGTGCCAGCAGCGTAGCGGCAGGGGGTTACTACGAGCAGTACTTC	CASSVAAGGYYEQYF
.	TRBV5-8	.	TRBJ1-5	TGTGCCAGCAGCCTTGCCAAGAACTATGGCAATCAGCCCCAGCATTTT	CASSLAKNYGNQPQHF
TRBD2	TRBV6-4	.	TRBJ2-3	TGTGCCCCTAAAACCGGGACTAACTTATATGGGGATACGCAGTATTTT	CAPKTGTNLYGDTQYF
TRBD2	TRBV6-5	.	TRBJ2-5	TGTGCCTGCGGACTAGTTTCCCACGGGACCCAGTACTTC	CACGLVSHGTQYF
.	TRBV6-5	.	TRBJ2-7	TGTGCCAGCAGCCCCGGGAGTTCCTACGAGCAGTACTTC	CASSPGSSYEQYF
.	TRBV12-3/TRBV12-4	.	TRBJ1-2	TGTGCCAGCAGTCTAGCCCGGGGAGGCTACACCTTC	CASSLARGGYTF
TRBD1	TRBV7-9	.	TRBJ2-5	TGTGCCAGCAGCTTAGGGGACAGGGGAGGGCAAGAGACCCAGTACTTC	CASSLGDRGGQETQYF
TRBD1	TRBV3-1/TRBV3-2	once	TRBJ1-2	TGTGCCAGCAGCCTAGGAGGACAGGCCGACGATGGCTACACCTTC	CASSLGGQADDGYTF
TRBD1	TRBV25-1	.	TRBJ1-2	TGTGCCAGCAGTGAAACAGGGGTATTCGATGGCTACACCTTC	CASSETGVFDGYTF
.	TRBV6-5	.	TRBJ1-6	TGTGCCAGCTCGGGAACACTAAATTCACCCCTCCACTTT	CASSGTLNSPLHF
.	TRBV5-1	.	TRBJ1-1	TGCGCCAGCAGCTTGGATCCCAGCACTGAAGCTTTCTTT	CASSLDPSTEAFF
.	TRBV9	few	TRBJ2-2	TGTGCCAGCAGCGTAATGGTTAGGACAGATACGACCGGGGAGCTGTTTTTT	CASSVMVRTDTTGELFF
.	TRBV7-9	.	TRBJ2-2	TGTGCCAGCAGCGGGGGACTTAACACCGGGGAGCTGTTTTTT	CASSGGLNTGELFF
TRBD1	TRBV9	.	TRBJ1-6	TGTGCCAGCAGCGGAGGACAGGGGGCCTTTTCACCCCTCCACTTT	CASSGGQGAFSPLHF
.	TRBV3-1/TRBV3-2	.	TRBJ2-7	TGTGCCAGCACGTATGCGGGGGCCTCCTACGAGCAGTACTTC	CASTYAGASYEQYF
.	TRBV2	.	TRBJ1-2	TGTGCCAGCAGTGAAGTGCAGATTGGCTACACCTTC	CASSEVQIGYTF
TRBD2	TRBV5-6	.	TRBJ2-7	TGTGCCAGCAGCGAGAACGGCGGGGGGGCCATATACGAGCAGTACTTC	CASSENGGGAIYEQYF
.	TRBV3-1/TRBV3-2	.	TRBJ1-1	TGTGCCAGCAGCCAATTCCAGGCGAACACTGAAGCTTTCTTT	CASSQFQANTEAFF
.	TRBV25-1	.	TRBJ2-5	TGTGCCAGCAGTGCAGGGCGCCAGTACTTC	CASSAGRQYF
TRBD2	TRBV2	.	TRBJ2-2	TGTGCCAGCAGCGGGGGGGAAAGGCCCGGGGAGCTGTTTTTT	CASSGGERPGELFF
TRBD1	TRBV5-4	.	TRBJ1-2	TGTGCCAGCAGCCCCCAGACAGGGGGAAACTATGGCTACACCTTC	CASSPQTGGNYGYTF
TRBD1	TRBV7-8	once	TRBJ2-1	TGTGCCAGCAGCTCCGAGGGGGCGCGTTTACCCTTAGCGCAGTTCTTC	CASSSEGARLPLAQFF
.	TRBV6-5	.	TRBJ1-6	TGTGCCAGCAGTTACGACGGGGTTAATTCACCCCTCCACTTT	CASSYDGVNSPLHF
TRBD2	TRBV5-8	.	TRBJ2-4	TGTGCCAGCAGTCGGACTAGTCTAGCCAAAAACATTCAGTACTTC	CASSRTSLAKNIQYF
.	TRBV6-5	.	TRBJ1-1	TGTGCCAGCAGTTACGGCGGCATGAACACTGAAGCTTTCTTT	CASSYGGMNTEAFF
.	TRBV5-8	.	TRBJ2-2	TGTGCCAGCAGCTTGGCGGGGATTAACACCGGGGAGCTGTTTTTT	CASSLAGINTGELFF
TRBD1	TRBV13	.	TRBJ1-1	TGTGCCAGCAACCCGACAGGGGTTGACACTGAAGCTTTCTTT	CASNPTGVDTEAFF
.	TRBV18	.	TRBJ1-2	TGTGCCAGCTCACCACTTGAGGGAAGCTATGGCTACACCTTC	CASSPLEGSYGYTF
TRBD1	TRBV10-3	once	TRBJ2-2	TGTGCCATCAGTGGGATCTCAGACAGGGTGAACACCGGGGAGCTGTTTTTT	CAISGISDRVNTGELFF
.	TRBV27	.	TRBJ2-3	TGTGCCAGCAGTTTATCCCCCGCAGATACGCAGTATTTT	CASSLSPADTQYF
.	TRBV30	.	TRBJ2-7	TGTGCCGGGCAAACTGTTGCCTACGAGCAGTACTTC	CAGQTVAYEQYF
TRBD2	TRBV7-9	.	TRBJ2-3	TGTGCCAGCAGCCAACCTAGCGGGGCCCCAGATACGCAGTATTTT	CASSQPSGAPDTQYF
TRBD1	TRBV5-1	.	TRBJ2-7	TGCGCCAGCAGCCCCCGGACAGGGAGGTCGGGCGAGCAGTACTTC	CASSPRTGRSGEQYF
TRBD1	TRBV27	.	TRBJ2-5	TGTGCCAGCAGTTTTTTCCGGGGACAGGGTCGGGAGACCCAGTACTTC	CASSFFRGQGRETQYF